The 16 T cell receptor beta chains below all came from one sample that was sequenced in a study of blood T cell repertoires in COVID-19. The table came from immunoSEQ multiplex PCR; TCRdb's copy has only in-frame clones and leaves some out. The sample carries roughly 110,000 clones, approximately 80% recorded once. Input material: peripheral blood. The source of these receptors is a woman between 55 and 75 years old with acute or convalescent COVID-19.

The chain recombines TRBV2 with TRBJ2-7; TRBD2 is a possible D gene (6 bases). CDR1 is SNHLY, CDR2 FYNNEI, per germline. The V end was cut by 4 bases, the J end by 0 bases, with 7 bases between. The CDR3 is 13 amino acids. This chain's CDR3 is CASSVDYSYEQYF. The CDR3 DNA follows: TGTGCCAGCAGTGTGGACTACTCCTACGAGCAGTACTTC.

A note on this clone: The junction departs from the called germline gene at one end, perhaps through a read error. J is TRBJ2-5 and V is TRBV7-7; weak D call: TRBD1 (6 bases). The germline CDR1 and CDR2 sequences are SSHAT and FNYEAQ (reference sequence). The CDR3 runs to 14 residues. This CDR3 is CASSLVQGSETQYF. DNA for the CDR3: TGTGCTAGCAGCTTAGTGCAGGGGTCAGAGACCCAGTACTTC.

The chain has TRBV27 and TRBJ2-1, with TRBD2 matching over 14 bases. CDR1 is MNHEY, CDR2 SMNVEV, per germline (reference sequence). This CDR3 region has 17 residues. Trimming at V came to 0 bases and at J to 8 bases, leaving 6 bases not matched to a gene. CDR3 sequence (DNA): TGTGCCAGCAGTTTATCCCAGGGACTAGCGGGGGAAGATGAGCAGTTCTTC. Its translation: CASSLSQGLAGEDEQFF.

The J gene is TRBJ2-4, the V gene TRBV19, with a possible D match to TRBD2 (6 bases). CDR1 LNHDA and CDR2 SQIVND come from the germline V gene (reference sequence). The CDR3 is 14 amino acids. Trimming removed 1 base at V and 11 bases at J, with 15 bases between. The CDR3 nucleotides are TGTGCCAGTAGTATAGGCGCCAGGGAGGTTGTTCAGTACTTC. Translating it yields CASSIGAREVVQYF.

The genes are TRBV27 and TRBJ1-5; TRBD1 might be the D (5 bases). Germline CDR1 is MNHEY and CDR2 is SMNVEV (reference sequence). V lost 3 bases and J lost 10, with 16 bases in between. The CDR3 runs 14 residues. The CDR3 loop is CASSLGGVSGPQHF. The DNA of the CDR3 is TGTGCCAGCAGTTTGGGAGGGGTGAGCGGCCCCCAGCATTTT.

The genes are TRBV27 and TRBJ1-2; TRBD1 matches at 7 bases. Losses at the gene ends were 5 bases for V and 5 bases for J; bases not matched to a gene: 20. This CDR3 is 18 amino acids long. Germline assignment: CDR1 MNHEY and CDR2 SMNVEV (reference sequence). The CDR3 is CASSPHQTLTGRGYGYTF. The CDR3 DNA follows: TGTGCCAGCAGTCCTCACCAAACCTTGACAGGGAGAGGTTATGGCTACACCTTC.

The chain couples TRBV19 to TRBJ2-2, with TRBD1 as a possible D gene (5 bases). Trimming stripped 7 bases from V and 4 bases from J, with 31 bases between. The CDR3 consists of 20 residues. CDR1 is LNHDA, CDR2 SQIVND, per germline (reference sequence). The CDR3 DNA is TGTGCCAGTACCTCCCTTGCCCCCAGGGCTCCTGGCTTGACCACCGGGGAGCTGTTTTTT. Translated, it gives CASTSLAPRAPGLTTGELFF.

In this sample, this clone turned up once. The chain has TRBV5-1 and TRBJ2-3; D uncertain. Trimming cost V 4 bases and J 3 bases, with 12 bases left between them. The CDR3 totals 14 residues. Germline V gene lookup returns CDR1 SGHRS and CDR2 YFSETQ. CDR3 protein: CASSTQMTTDTQYF. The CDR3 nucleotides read TGCGCCAGCAGCACCCAGATGACAACAGATACGCAGTATTTT.

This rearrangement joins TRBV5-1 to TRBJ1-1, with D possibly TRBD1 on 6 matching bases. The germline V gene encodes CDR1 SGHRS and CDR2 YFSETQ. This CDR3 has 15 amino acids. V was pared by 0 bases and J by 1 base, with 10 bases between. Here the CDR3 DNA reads TGCGCCAGCAGCTTGGTCGGCAGGGGGAACACTGAAGCTTTCTTT. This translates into CASSLVGRGNTEAFF.

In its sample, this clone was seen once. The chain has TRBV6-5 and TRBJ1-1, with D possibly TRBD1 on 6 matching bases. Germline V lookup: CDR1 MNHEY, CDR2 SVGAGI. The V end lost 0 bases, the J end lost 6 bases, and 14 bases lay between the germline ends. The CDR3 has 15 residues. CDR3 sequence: CASSYSGGARAEAFF. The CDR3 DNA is TGTGCCAGCAGTTACTCCGGGGGGGCGAGGGCTGAAGCTTTCTTT.

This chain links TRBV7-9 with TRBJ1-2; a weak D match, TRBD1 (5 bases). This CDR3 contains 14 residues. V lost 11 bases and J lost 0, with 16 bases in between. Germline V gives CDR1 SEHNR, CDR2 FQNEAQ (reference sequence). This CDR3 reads CAWGSGDSNYGYTF. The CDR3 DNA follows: TGTGCCTGGGGGTCGGGGGACTCTAACTATGGCTACACCTTC.

CDR3 nucleotides: TGCGCCAGCAGCTTGGGACAGGGGGCAACTAATGAAAAACTGTTTTTT. It is translated as CASSLGQGATNEKLFF. V is TRBV5-1 and J is TRBJ1-4; the match to TRBD1 covers 9 bases. V lost 0 bases, J lost 0 bases, and 0 bases stayed unmatched. The CDR3 totals 16 residues. Per the germline V gene, CDR1 is SGHRS and CDR2 is YFSETQ.

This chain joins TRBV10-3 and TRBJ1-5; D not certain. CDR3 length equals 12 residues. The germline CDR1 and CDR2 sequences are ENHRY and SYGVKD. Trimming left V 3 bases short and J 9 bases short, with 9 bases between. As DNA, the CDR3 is TGTGCCATCAGTGATACCGGAGCGCCCCAGCATTTT. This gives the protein CAISDTGAPQHF.

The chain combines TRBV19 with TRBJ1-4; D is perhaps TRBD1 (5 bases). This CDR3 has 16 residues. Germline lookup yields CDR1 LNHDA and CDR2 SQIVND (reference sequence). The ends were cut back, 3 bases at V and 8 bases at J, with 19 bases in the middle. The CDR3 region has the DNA TGTGCCAGTAGTATCTCTACAAGGGGATTAGGAGAAAAACTGTTTTTT. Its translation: CASSISTRGLGEKLFF.

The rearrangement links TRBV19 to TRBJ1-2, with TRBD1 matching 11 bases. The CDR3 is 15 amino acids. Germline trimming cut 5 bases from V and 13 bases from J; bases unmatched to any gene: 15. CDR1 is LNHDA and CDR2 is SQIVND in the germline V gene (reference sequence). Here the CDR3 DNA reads TGTGCCAGTAGTCCGCACCCCCGGGACAGGGGGGTCTCCACCTTC. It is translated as CASSPHPRDRGVSTF.

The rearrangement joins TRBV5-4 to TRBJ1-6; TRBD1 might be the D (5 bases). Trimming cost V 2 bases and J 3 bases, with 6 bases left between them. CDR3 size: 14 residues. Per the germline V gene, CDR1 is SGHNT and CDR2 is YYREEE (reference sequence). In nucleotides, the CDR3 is TGTGCCAGCAGCTTCAGGGACTATAATTCACCCCTCCACTTT. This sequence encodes CASSFRDYNSPLHF.